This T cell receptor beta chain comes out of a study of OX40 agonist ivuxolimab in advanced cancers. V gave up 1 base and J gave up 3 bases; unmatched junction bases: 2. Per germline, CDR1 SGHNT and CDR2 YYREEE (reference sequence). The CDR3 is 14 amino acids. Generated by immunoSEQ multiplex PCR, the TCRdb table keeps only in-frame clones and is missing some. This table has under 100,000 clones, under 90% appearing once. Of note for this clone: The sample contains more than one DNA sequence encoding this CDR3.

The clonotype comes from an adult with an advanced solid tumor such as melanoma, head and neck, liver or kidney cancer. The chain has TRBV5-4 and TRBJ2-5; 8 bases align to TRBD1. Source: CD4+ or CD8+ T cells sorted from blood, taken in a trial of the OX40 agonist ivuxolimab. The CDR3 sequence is CASSLSGGEETQYF. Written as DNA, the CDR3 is TGTGCCAGCAGCTTGTCAGGGGGCGAAGAGACCCAGTACTTC.